The clone carrying this TCR beta chain has just one count. This entry belongs to a study of blood T cell repertoires in COVID-19. Study in general: PBMCs, B-cell-depleted T cells, or T cells provided the cDNA or gDNA that made up the material.

Sequenced by immunoSEQ multiplex PCR; TCRdb stores in-frame clones only, minus some. The sample consists of around 230,000 clones, approximately 84% of them appearing once. This CDR3 contains 14 residues. Germline-derived CDR1 and CDR2 are MNHEY and SMNVEV (reference sequence). V gave up 3 bases and J gave up 3 bases, with 6 bases separating them. It was during active infection that Seattle patients were enrolled and then longitudinally followed. Sequenced material: peripheral blood. The chain employs TRBV27 and TRBJ1-6, with D unresolved. The TCR sequence derives from a man between 45 and 60 years old with COVID-19, enrolled during active disease. As DNA, the CDR3 is TGTGCCAGCAGTTTTGAGGGCTATAATTCACCCCTCCACTTT. Translation: CASSFEGYNSPLHF.